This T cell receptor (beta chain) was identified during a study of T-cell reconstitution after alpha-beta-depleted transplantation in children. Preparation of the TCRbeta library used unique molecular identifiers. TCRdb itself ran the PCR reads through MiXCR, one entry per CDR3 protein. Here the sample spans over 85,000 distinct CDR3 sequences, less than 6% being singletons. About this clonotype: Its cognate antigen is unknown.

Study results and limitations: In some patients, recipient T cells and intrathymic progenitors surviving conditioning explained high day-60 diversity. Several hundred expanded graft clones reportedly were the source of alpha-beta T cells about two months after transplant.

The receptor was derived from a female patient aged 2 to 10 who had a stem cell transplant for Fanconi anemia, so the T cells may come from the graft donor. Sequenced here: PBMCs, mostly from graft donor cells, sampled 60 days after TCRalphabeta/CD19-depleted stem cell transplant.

CDR3 in DNA: TGCAGTGCTAGAGAGGGGTGGGACGAGCAGTACTTC. Translating it yields CSAREGWDEQYF. V and J are TRBV20-1 and TRBJ2-7, with D unresolved. The V gene lost 0 bases and the J gene lost 5 bases, with 8 bases spanning the gap. Germline V lookup: CDR1 DFQATT, CDR2 SNEGSKA (reference sequence). CDR3 length: 12 amino acids.